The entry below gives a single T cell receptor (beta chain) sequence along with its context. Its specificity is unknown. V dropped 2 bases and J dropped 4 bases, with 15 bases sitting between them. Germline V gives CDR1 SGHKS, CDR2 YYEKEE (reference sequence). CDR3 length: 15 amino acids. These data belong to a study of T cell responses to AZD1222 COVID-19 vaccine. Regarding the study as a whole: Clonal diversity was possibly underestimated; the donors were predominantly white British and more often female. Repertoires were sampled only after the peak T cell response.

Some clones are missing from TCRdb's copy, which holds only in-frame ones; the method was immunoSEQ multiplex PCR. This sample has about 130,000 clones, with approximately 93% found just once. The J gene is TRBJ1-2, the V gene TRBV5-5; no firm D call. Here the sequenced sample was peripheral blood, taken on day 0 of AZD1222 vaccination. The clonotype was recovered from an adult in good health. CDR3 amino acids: CASSFSQEGLYGYTF. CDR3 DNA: TGTGCCAGCAGCTTCTCCCAAGAAGGTCTCTATGGCTACACCTTC.